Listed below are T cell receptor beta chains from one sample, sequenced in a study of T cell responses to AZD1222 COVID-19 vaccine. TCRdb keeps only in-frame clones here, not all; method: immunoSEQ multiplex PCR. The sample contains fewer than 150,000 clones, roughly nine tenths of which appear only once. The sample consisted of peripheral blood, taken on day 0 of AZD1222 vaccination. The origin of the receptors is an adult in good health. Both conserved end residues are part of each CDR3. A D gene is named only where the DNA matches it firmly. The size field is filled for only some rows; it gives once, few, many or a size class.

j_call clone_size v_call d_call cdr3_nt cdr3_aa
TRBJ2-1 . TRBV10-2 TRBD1 TGCGCCAGCAGTAGACAGGGGTATGAGCAGTTCTTC CASSRQGYEQFF
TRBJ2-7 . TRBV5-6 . TGTGCCAGCAGCCCCAAGCGGCTTTCGATCGCCTACGAGCAGTACTTC CASSPKRLSIAYEQYF
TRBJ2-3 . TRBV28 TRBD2 TGTGCCAGCAGTCCCGGGGGGGCCCTCCCTACGCAGTATTTT CASSPGGALPTQYF
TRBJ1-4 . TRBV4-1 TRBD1 TGCGCCAGCAGCCACATACTTGGGACAGGGAGTGAAAAACTGTTTTTT CASSHILGTGSEKLFF
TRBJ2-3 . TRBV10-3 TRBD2 TGTGCCATCAGTGAGGGACTAGCGGGGGCCGGGGATACGCAGTATTTT CAISEGLAGAGDTQYF
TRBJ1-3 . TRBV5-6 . TGTGCCAGCAGCTTTGTGGGGGGCGTAAACACCATATATTTT CASSFVGGVNTIYF
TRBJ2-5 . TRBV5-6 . TGTGCCAGCAGCTTGGCGAGCGCAAAGACCCAGTACTTC CASSLASAKTQYF
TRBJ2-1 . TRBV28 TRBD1 TGTGCCAGCAGAAACCGGGACAGGGCCTTGAATGAGCAGTTCTTC CASRNRDRALNEQFF
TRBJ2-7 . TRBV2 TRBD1 TGTGCCAGCAGTGGTCACAGGGGGCTCGAGCAGTACTTC CASSGHRGLEQYF
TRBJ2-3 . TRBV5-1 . TGCGCCAGCAGCCGGGGCGGGGCTAGCACAGATACGCAGTATTTT CASSRGGASTDTQYF
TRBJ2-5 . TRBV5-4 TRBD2 TGTGCCAGCAGCTTGGACGGGGGGAAAGAGACCCAGTACTTC CASSLDGGKETQYF
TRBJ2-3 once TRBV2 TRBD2 TGTGCCAGCAGTTGGACTAGCGGGGGGTCTAGCACAGATACGCAGTATTTT CASSWTSGGSSTDTQYF
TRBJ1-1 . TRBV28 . TGTGCCAGCTGGACGGCCATGAACACTGAAGCTTTCTTT CASWTAMNTEAFF
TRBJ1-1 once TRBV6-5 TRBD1 TGTGCCAGCAGGAATAATGGGGACAGGGGCACTGAAGCTTTCTTT CASRNNGDRGTEAFF
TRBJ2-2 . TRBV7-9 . TGTGCCAGCAGCTTCGGCACCCCGAACACCGGGGAGCTGTTTTTT CASSFGTPNTGELFF
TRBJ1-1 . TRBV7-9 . TGTGCCAGCAGCCCCCGACACCACCGCTCCGCTGAAGCTTTCTTT CASSPRHHRSAEAFF
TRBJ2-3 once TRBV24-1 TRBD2 TGTGCCACCAGTGATTGGGGACTAGCGGTCCCGAGGGCAGATACGCAGTATTTT CATSDWGLAVPRADTQYF
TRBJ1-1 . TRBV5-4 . TGTGCCAGCAGCTTGGAGGGGGGGGGCACTGAAGCTTTCTTT CASSLEGGGTEAFF
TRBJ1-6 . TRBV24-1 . TGTGCCACCAGTGAATCTCTTAATTCACCCCTCCACTTT CATSESLNSPLHF
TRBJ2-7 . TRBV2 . TGTGCCAGCAGTAAGGACACCTCGCGCTCCTACGAGCAGTACTTC CASSKDTSRSYEQYF
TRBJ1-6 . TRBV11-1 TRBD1 TGTGCCAGCACCTGGACAGGGGATTCACCCCTCCACTTT CASTWTGDSPLHF
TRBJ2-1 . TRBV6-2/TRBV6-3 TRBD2 TGTGCCAGCAGTTACTCTGCAGCGGGGGGGCTTGAGCAGTTCTTC CASSYSAAGGLEQFF
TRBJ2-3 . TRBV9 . TGTGCCAGCAGCCTCTTAGACGGCACAGATACGCAGTATTTT CASSLLDGTDTQYF
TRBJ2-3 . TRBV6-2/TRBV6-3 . TGTGCCAGCAGCCAGGGCGCGGAAGATACGCAGTATTTT CASSQGAEDTQYF
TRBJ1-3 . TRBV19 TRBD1 TGTGCCAGCGGGACAGGGGGGCGCCGAAACACCATATATTTT CASGTGGRRNTIYF
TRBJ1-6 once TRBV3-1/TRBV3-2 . TGTGCCAGCAGCTTCGGCCAGTATAATTCACCCCTCCACTTT CASSFGQYNSPLHF
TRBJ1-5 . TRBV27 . TGTGCCAGCAGCCCCACGCAGGCTGATCAGCCCCAGCATTTT CASSPTQADQPQHF
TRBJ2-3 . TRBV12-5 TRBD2 TGTGCTAGTGGTCGAGGGACTAGCGTAACAGATACGCAGTATTTT CASGRGTSVTDTQYF
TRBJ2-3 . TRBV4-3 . TGCGCCAGCAGCCAAGATCGGTCCCCGGGACTCCCAGGAGATACGCAGTATTTT CASSQDRSPGLPGDTQYF
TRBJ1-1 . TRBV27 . TGTGCCAGCAGGAGGGACGGACCGAACACTGAAGCTTTCTTT CASRRDGPNTEAFF
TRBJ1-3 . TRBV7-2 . TGTGCCAGCAGCTACCAGGGGTTAGCTGGAAACACCATATATTTT CASSYQGLAGNTIYF
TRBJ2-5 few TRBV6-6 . TGTGCCAGCAGTCCTGGGTTTGTGAGCGGGCCCTCCCAAGAGACCCAGTACTTC CASSPGFVSGPSQETQYF
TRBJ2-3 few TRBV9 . TGTGCCAGCACCCCGGGGGGCACAGATACGCAGTATTTT CASTPGGTDTQYF
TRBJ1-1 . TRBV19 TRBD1 TGTGCCAGTAGCAGTAGGGACAGGGGGCGAATTGAAGCTTTCTTT CASSSRDRGRIEAFF
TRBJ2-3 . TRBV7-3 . TGTGCCAGCAGCTTTCAAGGCACAGATACGCAGTATTTT CASSFQGTDTQYF
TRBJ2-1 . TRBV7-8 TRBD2 TGTGCCAGCAGCATTCTTGACGGGAGGACCTACAATGAGCAGTTCTTC CASSILDGRTYNEQFF
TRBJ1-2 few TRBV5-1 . TGCGCCAGCAGCCCGGCTGGTAGGAACTATGGCTACACCTTC CASSPAGRNYGYTF
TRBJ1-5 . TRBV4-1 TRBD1 TGCGCCAGCAGCCAAGACGAGACAGGGCTAAGCAATCAGCCCCAGCATTTT CASSQDETGLSNQPQHF
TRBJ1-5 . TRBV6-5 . TGTGCCAGCAGAAACAGGGAGGATCAGCCCCAGCATTTT CASRNREDQPQHF
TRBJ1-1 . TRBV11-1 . TGTGCCAGCAGCTACCAGGGATTTCTGATGAACACTGAAGCTTTCTTT CASSYQGFLMNTEAFF
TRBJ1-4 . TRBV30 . TGTGCCTGGATCGACCGACGGGCAACTAATGAAAAACTGTTTTTT CAWIDRRATNEKLFF
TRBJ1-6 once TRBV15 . TGTGCCACCAGCAGGGGGGATTCACCCCTCCACTTT CATSRGDSPLHF
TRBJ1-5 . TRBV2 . TGTGCCAGCAGTGCATGGAGGGTTGTTAGCAATCAGCCCCAGCATTTT CASSAWRVVSNQPQHF
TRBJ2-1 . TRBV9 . TGTGCCAGCGGGCGTGAACAGTACAATGAGCAGTTCTTC CASGREQYNEQFF
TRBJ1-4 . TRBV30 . TGTGCCTGGAGACTCGGGAGGGCTGAAAAACTGTTTTTT CAWRLGRAEKLFF
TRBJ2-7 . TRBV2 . TGTGCCAGCAGCGGACAAATAGGCCCCTACGAGCAGTACTTC CASSGQIGPYEQYF
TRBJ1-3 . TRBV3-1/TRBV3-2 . TGTGCCAGCAGCCAAGGGAATGCTGGAAACACCATATATTTT CASSQGNAGNTIYF
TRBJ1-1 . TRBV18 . TGTGCCAGCTCAGAGCTTGCCAGGGAGGACACTGAAGCTTTCTTT CASSELAREDTEAFF
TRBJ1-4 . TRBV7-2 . TGTGCCAGCAGCCCGACCAGAACTAATGAAAAACTGTTTTTT CASSPTRTNEKLFF
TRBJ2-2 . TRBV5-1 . TGCGCCAGCAGCTTGTGGGGTGAAAACACCGGGGAGCTGTTTTTT CASSLWGENTGELFF
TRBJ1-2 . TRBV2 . TGTGCCAGCAGCCAAGACCTGTTGATTGATGGCTACACCTTC CASSQDLLIDGYTF
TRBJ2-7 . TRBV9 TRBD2 TGTGCCAGCAGCGTAGGTAGCGGGATTCCCTACGAGCAGTACTTC CASSVGSGIPYEQYF
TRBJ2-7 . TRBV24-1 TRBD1 TGTGCCACCAGTGAGGGGGACAGGAGCTCCTACGAGCAGTACTTC CATSEGDRSSYEQYF
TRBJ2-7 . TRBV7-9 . TGTGCCAGCAGCCGGGACGGGACCTTTTACGAGCAGTACTTC CASSRDGTFYEQYF